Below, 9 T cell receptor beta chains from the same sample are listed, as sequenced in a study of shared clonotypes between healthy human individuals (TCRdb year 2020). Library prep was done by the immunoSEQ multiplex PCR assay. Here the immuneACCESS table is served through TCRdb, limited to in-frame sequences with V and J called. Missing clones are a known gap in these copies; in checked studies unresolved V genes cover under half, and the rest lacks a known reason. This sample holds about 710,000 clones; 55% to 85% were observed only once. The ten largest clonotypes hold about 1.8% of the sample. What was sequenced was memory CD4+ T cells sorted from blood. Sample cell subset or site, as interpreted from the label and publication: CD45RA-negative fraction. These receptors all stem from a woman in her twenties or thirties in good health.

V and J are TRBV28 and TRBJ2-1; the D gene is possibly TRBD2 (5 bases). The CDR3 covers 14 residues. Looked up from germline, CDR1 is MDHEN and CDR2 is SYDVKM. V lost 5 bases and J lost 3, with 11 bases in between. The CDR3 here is CASSRIARYNEQFF. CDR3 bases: TGTGCCAGCAGTCGAATAGCGCGCTACAATGAGCAGTTCTTC.

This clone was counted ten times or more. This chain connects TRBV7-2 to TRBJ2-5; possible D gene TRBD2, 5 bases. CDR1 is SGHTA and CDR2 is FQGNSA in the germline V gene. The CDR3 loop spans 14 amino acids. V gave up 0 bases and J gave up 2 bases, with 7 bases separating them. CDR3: CASSLALAQETQYF. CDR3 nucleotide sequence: TGTGCCAGCAGCTTAGCGCTAGCTCAAGAGACCCAGTACTTC. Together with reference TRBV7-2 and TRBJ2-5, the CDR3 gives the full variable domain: GAGVSQSPSNKVTEKGKDVELRCDPISGHTALYWYRQSLGQGLEFLIYFQGNSAPDKSGLPSDRFSAERTGGSVSTLTIQRTQQEDSAVYLCASSLALAQETQYFGPGTRLLVL.

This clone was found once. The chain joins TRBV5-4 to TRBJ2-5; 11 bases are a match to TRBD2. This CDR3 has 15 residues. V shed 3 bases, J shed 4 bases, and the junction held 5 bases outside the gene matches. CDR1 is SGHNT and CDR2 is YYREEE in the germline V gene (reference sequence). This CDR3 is CASSSGTSGPETQYF. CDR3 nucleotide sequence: TGTGCCAGCAGCTCCGGGACTAGCGGTCCAGAGACCCAGTACTTC.

CDR3: CASIPRWGHNYGYTF. The DNA of the CDR3 is TGTGCCAGCATCCCACGATGGGGCCATAACTATGGCTACACCTTC. The genes are TRBV27 and TRBJ1-2, with a weak D call TRBD1 (5 bases). V was cut by 7 bases and J by 1 base, with 16 bases left in between. The CDR3 contains 15 residues. Looked up from germline, CDR1 is MNHEY and CDR2 is SMNVEV (reference sequence).

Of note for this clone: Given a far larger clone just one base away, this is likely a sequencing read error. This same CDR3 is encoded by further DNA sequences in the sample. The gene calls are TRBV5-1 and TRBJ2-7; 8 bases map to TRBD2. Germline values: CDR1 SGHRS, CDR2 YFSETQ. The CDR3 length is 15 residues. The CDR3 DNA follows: TGTGCCAGCAGCTTGAGGACGGGAGGGAGTAACGAGCAGTACTTC. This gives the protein CASSLRTGGSNEQYF.

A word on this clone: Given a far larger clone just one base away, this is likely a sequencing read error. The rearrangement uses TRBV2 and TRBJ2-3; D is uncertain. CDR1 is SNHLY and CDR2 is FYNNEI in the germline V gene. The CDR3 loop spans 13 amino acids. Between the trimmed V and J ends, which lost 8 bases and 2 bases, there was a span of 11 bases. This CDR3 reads CASVGVNTDTQYF. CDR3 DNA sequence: TGTGCCAGCGTCGGCGTGAACACAGATACGCAGTATTTT.

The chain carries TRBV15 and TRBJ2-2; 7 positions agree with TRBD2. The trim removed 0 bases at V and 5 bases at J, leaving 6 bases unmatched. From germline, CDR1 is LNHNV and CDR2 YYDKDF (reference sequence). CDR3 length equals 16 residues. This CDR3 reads CATSRESSGYTGELFF. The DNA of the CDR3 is TGTGCCACCAGCAGAGAGTCTAGCGGATATACCGGGGAGCTGTTTTTT.

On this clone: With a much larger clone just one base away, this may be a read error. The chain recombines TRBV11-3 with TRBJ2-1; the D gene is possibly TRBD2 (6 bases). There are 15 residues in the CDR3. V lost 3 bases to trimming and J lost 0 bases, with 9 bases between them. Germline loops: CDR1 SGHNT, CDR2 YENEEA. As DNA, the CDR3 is TGTGCCAGCAGCTTTAGCGGATCCTCCTACAATGAGCAGTTCTTC. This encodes CASSFSGSSYNEQFF.

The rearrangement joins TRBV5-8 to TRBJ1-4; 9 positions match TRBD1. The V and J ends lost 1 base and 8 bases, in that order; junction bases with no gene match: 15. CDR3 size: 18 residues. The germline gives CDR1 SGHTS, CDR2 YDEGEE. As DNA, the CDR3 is TGTGCCAGCAGCTTGCAGTCTTTGGGGACAGGGAGGAACGAAAAACTGTTTTTT. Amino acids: CASSLQSLGTGRNEKLFF.